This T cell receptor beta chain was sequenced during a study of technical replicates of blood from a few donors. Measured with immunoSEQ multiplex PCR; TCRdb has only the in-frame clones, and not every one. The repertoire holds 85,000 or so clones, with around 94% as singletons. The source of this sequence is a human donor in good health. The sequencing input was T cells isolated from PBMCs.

CDR3 sequence: CASSPPIGTSGEADTQYF. For the CDR3, the DNA is TGTGCCAGCTCACCACCTATTGGGACTAGCGGAGAGGCAGATACGCAGTATTTT. The chain links TRBV18 to TRBJ2-3; 11 bases match TRBD2. V shed 0 bases, J shed 4 bases, and the junction held 9 bases outside the gene matches. The CDR3 totals 18 residues. CDR1 and CDR2 from the germline V gene are KGHSH and LQKENI.